The present T cell receptor beta chain was sequenced within a study of blood T cells in healthy people across ages. A second PCR of 7 to 11 cycles used a sample-barcoded 5' primer and a J-beta primer mix. TCRdb re-called the 5' RACE reads through MiXCR, storing one row per CDR3 protein. The data contain 1.8 million or so distinct CDR3 sequences, 30% to 40% of them singletons. This CDR3 spans 14 amino acids. The V gene's germline CDR1 is MNHEY and CDR2 SVGAGI. Note on this clonotype: The junction does not match germline at one end; this may be a read error.

Sequencing was performed on blood. V and J are TRBV6-5 and TRBJ2-3, with D possibly being TRBD2 (6 bases). The receptor comes from a human donor in good health. The CDR3 DNA reads TGTGCCAGCAGTTACATGGGACTGGGAGATATGCAGTATTTT. It specifies CASSYMGLGDMQYF.